This entry lists 13 T cell receptor beta chains sequenced from one sample in a study of blood T cell repertoires in COVID-19 (dated by TCRdb to 2019 to 2021). Receptors were amplified or captured by the immunoSEQ multiplex PCR assay. TCRdb provides this immuneACCESS table in a form limited to in-frame rearrangements. Some clones are lacking; in checked studies, under half of them reflect an unresolved V gene, and why the rest are absent is not known. This sample is represented by tens of thousands of clones; roughly 87% of them were singletons. The ten most abundant clones make up more than 15% of the sample. Input material: peripheral blood. These receptor sequences come from a human donor with active COVID-19. The donor label of this sample is uncertain.

The V call is TRBV6-8, the J call TRBJ1-1; D may be TRBD1 (6 bases). The CDR3 loop spans 17 amino acids. From germline, CDR1 is MNHGY and CDR2 SAAAGT. V shed 2 bases and J shed 2 bases, with 18 bases lying between them. The CDR3 loop reads CASSYPLRQVVNTEAFF. In nucleotides, the CDR3 is TGTGCCAGCAGTTACCCTCTGCGACAGGTCGTAAACACTGAAGCTTTCTTT.

The rearrangement uses TRBV4-2 and TRBJ2-7; 7 positions agree with TRBD1. The CDR3 covers 14 residues. Per germline, CDR1 LGHNA and CDR2 YNFKEQ. The V and J ends lost 5 bases and 2 bases, in that order; junction bases with no gene match: 6. The CDR3 loop reads CASSSGTAAYEQYF. CDR3 bases: TGTGCCAGCAGCTCCGGGACAGCAGCCTACGAGCAGTACTTC.

The gene calls are TRBV5-1 and TRBJ2-2; tentative D call: TRBD1 (6 bases). V was trimmed by 4 bases and J by 0 bases, leaving 10 bases between them. Germline-derived CDR1 and CDR2 are SGHRS and YFSETQ. The CDR3 sequence is 15 residues long. DNA of the CDR3: TGCGCCAGCAGCCGGGACACCACGAACACCGGGGAGCTGTTTTTT. This sequence encodes CASSRDTTNTGELFF.

The CDR3 DNA follows: TGCAGCGTTGTCGCATTCATGTCGGGGGGCGCAGGAAACACCATATATTTT. It encodes CSVVAFMSGGAGNTIYF. The chain carries TRBV29-1 and TRBJ1-3, with D perhaps matching TRBD1 (6 bases). The ends were cut back, 4 bases at V and 4 bases at J, with 23 bases in the middle. CDR3 length: 17 amino acids. The germline V gene encodes CDR1 SQVTM and CDR2 ANQGSEA.

The rearrangement links TRBV24-1 to TRBJ2-2; D gene unclear. This CDR3 region has 14 residues. The V and J ends lost 0 bases and 3 bases respectively, with 4 bases between them. The V gene's germline CDR1 is KGHDR and CDR2 SFDVKD. CDR3 bases: TGTGCCACCAGTGATTTGCGGGACACCGGGGAGCTGTTTTTT. Its translation: CATSDLRDTGELFF.

The gene calls are TRBV19 and TRBJ1-5; D is uncertain. CDR1 is LNHDA, CDR2 SQIVND, per germline (reference sequence). Trimming removed 3 bases from V and 0 bases from J, with 18 bases in between. The CDR3 covers 18 residues. The DNA for the CDR3 is TGTGCCAGTAGTATTCGGGGAAAGGATATAGTTAGCAATCAGCCCCAGCATTTT. Its translation: CASSIRGKDIVSNQPQHF.

V gene TRBV5-5 combines with J gene TRBJ1-1; D unresolved. This CDR3 region has 13 residues. The ends were cut back, 2 bases at V and 6 bases at J, with 11 bases in the middle. Germline loops: CDR1 SGHKS, CDR2 YYEKEE (reference sequence). CDR3 bases: TGTGCCAGCAGCTTATTAGTTAACGCTGAAGCTTTCTTT. It specifies CASSLLVNAEAFF.

The chain is built from TRBV19 and TRBJ1-4, with a tentative D call TRBD1 (5 bases). V lost 1 base to trimming and J lost 7 bases, with 13 bases between them. Germline values: CDR1 LNHDA, CDR2 SQIVND (reference sequence). The CDR3 has 15 amino acids. The CDR3 DNA follows: TGTGCCAGTAGTATAGCTCAGGGATGGGGTGAAAAACTGTTTTTT. This encodes CASSIAQGWGEKLFF.

The chain has TRBV5-1 and TRBJ2-3; D perhaps matches TRBD2 (6 bases). The V and J ends lost 5 bases and 6 bases respectively, with 16 bases between them. The CDR3 spans 14 residues. Germline V lookup: CDR1 SGHRS, CDR2 YFSETQ. This CDR3 is CASSYGGAGDTQYF. The CDR3 DNA follows: TGCGCCAGCAGTTACGGCGGGGCGGGTGATACGCAGTATTTT.

The chain couples TRBV19 to TRBJ2-5, with D hard to call. Germline V CDR1 and CDR2: LNHDA, SQIVND (reference sequence). The CDR3 loop spans 15 amino acids. V shed 3 bases and J shed 2 bases, with 13 bases lying between them. The CDR3 sequence: CASSMGWAGQETQYF. The CDR3 DNA reads TGTGCCAGTAGTATGGGCTGGGCCGGTCAAGAGACCCAGTACTTC.

The chain has TRBV4-3 and TRBJ1-1; D unresolved. Germline values: CDR1 LGHNA, CDR2 YSLEER. This CDR3 region has 13 residues. V shed 0 bases and J shed 9 bases, with 11 bases lying between them. In DNA form, the CDR3 reads TGCGCCAGCAGCCAAGATGGGAGGGCTCAAGCTTTCTTT. Translating gives CASSQDGRAQAFF.

The chain combines TRBV9 with TRBJ2-1, with TRBD2 identical over 10 bases. V gave up 10 bases and J gave up 8 bases; unmatched junction bases: 12. Germline-derived CDR1 and CDR2 are SGDLS and YYNGEE. The CDR3 is made up of 14 amino acids. The CDR3 DNA reads TGTGCCTCTGGGGAAGCGGGGGGGCCGTATGAGCAGTTCTTC. This sequence encodes CASGEAGGPYEQFF.

V is TRBV18 and J is TRBJ1-1, with a possible D match to TRBD1 (6 bases). Per the germline V gene, CDR1 is KGHSH and CDR2 is LQKENI. The CDR3 length is 15 residues. Between the trimmed V and J ends, which lost 1 base and 5 bases, there was a span of 14 bases. CDR3 sequence reads: CASSPRAGDMTEAFF. The CDR3 nucleotides read TGTGCCAGCTCACCACGGGCAGGGGATATGACTGAAGCTTTCTTT.